These T cell receptor beta chains were read from a single sample in a study of T cell repertoires in cytomegalovirus infection. TCRdb passed the reads through MiXCR, listing each CDR3 protein once. The table has some 300,000 distinct CDR3 sequences, 15% to 20% seen once. The sequenced material came from PBMCs. These receptors originate from a human donor in good health (CMV status not recorded). Some clones in this sample may be carry-over from other donors' samples. The CDR3 runs from the conserved cysteine through the conserved F or W. A D gene is named only where the DNA matches it firmly. For some rows the clone size is stated as once, few or many, or as a class when expanded; others skip it.

v_gene	abundance	d_gene	j_gene	CDR3aa	CDR3nt
TRBV7-8	many	NA	TRBJ2-7	CASSLLRTGQNEQYF	TGTGCCAGCAGCTTACTCCGGACGGGACAAAACGAGCAGTACTTC
TRBV25-1	NA	TRBD1	TRBJ2-7	CASSDQGQGLYEQYF	TGTGCCAGCAGTGATCAGGGACAGGGCCTCTACGAGCAGTACTTC
TRBV12-3/TRBV12-4	NA	NA	TRBJ2-7	CASSPGTTTYEQYF	TGTGCCAGCAGTCCCGGGACAACTACCTACGAGCAGTACTTC
TRBV7-2	NA	NA	TRBJ1-3	CASSLVRVGNTIYF	TGTGCCAGCAGCTTAGTCCGGGTTGGAAACACCATATATTTT
TRBV12-3/TRBV12-4	NA	NA	TRBJ1-6	CASRYGGVRNSPLHF	TGTGCCAGCAGATATGGGGGGGTGCGGAATTCACCCCTCCACTTT
TRBV7-2	medium-sized	TRBD2	TRBJ2-3	CASSSTGGRDTQYF	TGTGCCAGCAGCTCTACGGGGGGGCGGGATACGCAGTATTTT
TRBV4-1	many	NA	TRBJ1-6	CASSLNGGDRTDNSPLHF	TGCGCCAGCAGCCTAAATGGAGGGGACCGGACAGATAATTCACCCCTCCACTTT
TRBV20-1	few	NA	TRBJ1-1	CSASGGNTEAFF	TGCAGTGCTAGTGGGGGGAACACTGAAGCTTTCTTT
TRBV7-9	few	NA	TRBJ1-2	CASSQPPGEVAVNGYTF	TGTGCCAGCAGCCAACCGCCGGGGGAGGTGGCGGTGAATGGCTACACCTTC
TRBV20-1	NA	NA	TRBJ2-4	CSAALGIAKNIQYF	TGCAGTGCTGCCCTAGGTATTGCCAAAAACATTCAGTACTTC
TRBV6-1	NA	TRBD2	TRBJ2-3	CASSEGGGSDTQYF	TGTGCCAGCAGTGAAGGGGGGGGTTCAGATACGCAGTATTTT
TRBV9	few	TRBD2	TRBJ2-3	CASSVLAGGLDTQYF	TGTGCCAGCAGCGTCCTAGCGGGGGGGCTCGATACGCAGTATTTT
TRBV6-5	NA	NA	TRBJ1-5	CASSRGGLEGQPQHF	TGTGCCAGCAGTCGTGGGGGCCTAGAGGGTCAGCCCCAGCATTTT
TRBV7-9	NA	NA	TRBJ2-7	CASSLFFSTKNKGSYEQYF	TGTGCCAGCAGCTTATTTTTCTCGACGAAGAACAAGGGCTCCTACGAGCAGTACTTC
TRBV15	NA	NA	TRBJ2-1	CATSRARGHNEQFF	TGTGCCACCAGCAGGGCCAGGGGCCACAATGAGCAGTTCTTC
TRBV2	NA	NA	TRBJ2-6	CASSEMGPSSGANVLTF	TGTGCCAGCAGTGAAATGGGACCCAGCTCTGGGGCCAACGTCCTGACTTTC
TRBV3-1	few	NA	TRBJ2-6	CASSLPGAGANVLTF	TGTGCCAGCAGCCTCCCGGGTGCTGGGGCCAACGTCCTGACTTTC
TRBV4-1	many	TRBD1	TRBJ2-7	CASSQDDRGLDEQYF	TGCGCCAGCAGCCAAGATGACAGGGGGTTGGACGAGCAGTACTTC
TRBV7-2	few	NA	TRBJ2-2	CASSPGGRTGELFF	TGTGCCAGCAGCCCCGGGGGGCGAACCGGGGAGCTGTTTTTT
TRBV7-9	many	TRBD2	TRBJ2-5	CAVDDWVGGAEETQYF	TGTGCCGTCGACGATTGGGTCGGGGGGGCCGAGGAGACCCAGTACTTC
TRBV7-2	few	TRBD1	TRBJ1-6	CASSLEGGIGSPLHF	TGTGCCAGCAGCTTAGAAGGGGGCATTGGTTCACCCCTCCACTTT
TRBV10-3	NA	NA	TRBJ2-2	CAISESLGQGNTGELFF	TGTGCCATCAGTGAGTCATTGGGTCAGGGGAACACCGGGGAGCTGTTTTTT
TRBV7-8	many	NA	TRBJ1-1	CASSLVTGSYTEAFF	TGTGCCAGCAGCTTAGTGACGGGGTCCTACACTGAAGCTTTCTTT
TRBV12-3/TRBV12-4	many	NA	TRBJ2-7	CASSPRYEQYF	TGTGCCAGCAGTCCCCGCTACGAGCAGTACTTC
TRBV12-3/TRBV12-4	NA	NA	TRBJ1-5	CASAGQGNQPQHF	TGTGCCAGCGCGGGTCAGGGCAATCAGCCCCAGCATTTT
TRBV19	few	TRBD1	TRBJ1-2	CASHEQGIYGYTF	TGTGCCAGTCATGAACAGGGGATCTATGGCTACACCTTC
TRBV7-2	many	NA	TRBJ2-7	CASSLWGLSYEQYF	TGTGCCAGCAGCTTATGGGGTCTGTCCTACGAGCAGTACTTC
TRBV20-1	NA	TRBD1	TRBJ1-6	CSATSPGQYNSPLHF	TGCAGTGCCACAAGTCCGGGACAGTATAATTCACCCCTCCACTTT
TRBV20-1	few	TRBD2	TRBJ2-1	CSATSSGGASEQFF	TGCAGTGCTACCTCTAGCGGGGGGGCCAGTGAGCAGTTCTTC
TRBV27	few	NA	TRBJ2-3	CASSFHRGTKTGDTQYF	TGTGCCAGCAGTTTCCACCGGGGCACAAAAACCGGAGATACGCAGTATTTT
TRBV7-9	few	TRBD1	TRBJ1-5	CASSLETGKADQPQHF	TGTGCCAGCAGCTTAGAGACAGGGAAGGCGGATCAGCCCCAGCATTTT
TRBV7-9	many	NA	TRBJ2-3	CASSRGQGGTDTQYF	TGTGCCAGCAGCCGGGGCCAGGGTGGGACAGATACGCAGTATTTT
TRBV20-1	NA	TRBD2	TRBJ2-7	CSASELAETYEQYF	TGCAGTGCTAGTGAGCTAGCGGAAACCTACGAGCAGTACTTC
TRBV4-2	NA	NA	TRBJ1-1	CASSQAFVRTEAFF	TGTGCCAGCAGCCAGGCCTTCGTGAGAACTGAAGCTTTCTTT
TRBV7-2	many	TRBD1	TRBJ2-1	CASVVGQGSNEQFF	TGTGCCAGCGTTGTAGGACAGGGGAGCAATGAGCAGTTCTTC